The present entry profiles one T cell receptor beta chain with its context. Antigen: not known. Mismatch with germline at one junction end may stem from a read error. The CDR3 contains 15 residues. Germline V gene lookup returns CDR1 LNHNV and CDR2 YYDKDF (reference sequence). This sample is part of a study of T cells in Graves' hyperthyroidism and ophthalmopathy. Overall study results and limits: Blood samples included most of the expanded thyroid clonotypes exceeding 0.001.

There were TCR beta CDR3 regions amplified from RNA transcripts. Initially, a first-round RT-PCR of the TCR CDR3 employed the HTBI primer set. Using its own MiXCR run on the multiplex PCR reads, TCRdb lists one record per CDR3 protein. The sample records 700,000 to 950,000 distinct CDR3 sequences, roughly 32% being singletons. The receptor was isolated from a woman in her thirties or forties with Graves' hyperthyroidism. Sequenced input: blood. This chain uses TRBV15 with TRBJ2-7, with D unclear. This CDR3 is CATSPYIGNSYEQCF. The CDR3 DNA is TGTGCCACCAGCCCCTACATCGGCAATTCCTACGAGCAGTGCTTC.